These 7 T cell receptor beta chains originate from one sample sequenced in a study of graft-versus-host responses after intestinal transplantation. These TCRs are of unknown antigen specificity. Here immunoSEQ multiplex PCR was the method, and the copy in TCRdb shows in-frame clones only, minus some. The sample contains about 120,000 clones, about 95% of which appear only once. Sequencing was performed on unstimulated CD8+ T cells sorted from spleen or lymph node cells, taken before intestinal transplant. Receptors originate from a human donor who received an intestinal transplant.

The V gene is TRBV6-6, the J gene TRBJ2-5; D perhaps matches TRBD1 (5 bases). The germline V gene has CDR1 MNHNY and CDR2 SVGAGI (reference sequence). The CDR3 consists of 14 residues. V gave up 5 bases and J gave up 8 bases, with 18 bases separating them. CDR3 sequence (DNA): TGTGCCAGCAGTGGCCTCGAGACAGCGTACACCCAGTACTTC. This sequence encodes CASSGLETAYTQYF.

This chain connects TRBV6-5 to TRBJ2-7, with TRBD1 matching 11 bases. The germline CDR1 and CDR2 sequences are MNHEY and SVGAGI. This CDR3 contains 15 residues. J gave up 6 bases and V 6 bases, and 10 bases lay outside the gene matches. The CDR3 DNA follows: TGTGCCAGCAGCCCTGGGACAGGGGGGGTCATCGAGCAGTACTTC. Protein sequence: CASSPGTGGVIEQYF.

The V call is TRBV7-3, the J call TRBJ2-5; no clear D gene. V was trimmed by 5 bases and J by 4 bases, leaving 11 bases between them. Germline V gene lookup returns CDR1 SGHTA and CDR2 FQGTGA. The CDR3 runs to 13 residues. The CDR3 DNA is TGTGCCAGCAGCCCAACTGTTCGAGAGACCCAGTACTTC. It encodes CASSPTVRETQYF. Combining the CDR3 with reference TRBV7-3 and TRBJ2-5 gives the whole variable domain GAGVSQTPSNKVTEKGKYVELRCDPISGHTALYWYRQSLGQGPEFLIYFQGTGAADDSGLPNDRFFAVRPEGSVSTLKIQRTERGDSAVYLCASSPTVRETQYFGPGTRLLVL.

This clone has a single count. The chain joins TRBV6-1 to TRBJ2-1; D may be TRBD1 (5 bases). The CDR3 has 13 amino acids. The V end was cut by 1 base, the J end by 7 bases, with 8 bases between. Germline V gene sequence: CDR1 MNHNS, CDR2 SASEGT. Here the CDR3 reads CASSEGAGNEQFF. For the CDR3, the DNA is TGTGCCAGCAGTGAAGGGGCAGGGAATGAGCAGTTCTTC.

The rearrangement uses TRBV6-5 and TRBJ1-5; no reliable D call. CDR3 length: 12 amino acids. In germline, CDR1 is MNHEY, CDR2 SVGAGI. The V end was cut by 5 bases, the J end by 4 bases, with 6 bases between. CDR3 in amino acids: CASSDPNQPQHF. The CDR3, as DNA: TGTGCCAGCAGTGACCCGAATCAGCCCCAGCATTTT.

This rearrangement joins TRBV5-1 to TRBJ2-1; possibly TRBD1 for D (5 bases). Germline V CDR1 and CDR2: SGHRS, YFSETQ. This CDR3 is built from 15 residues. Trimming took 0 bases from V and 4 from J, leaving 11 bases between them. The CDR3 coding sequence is TGCGCCAGCAGCTTGGCCGAGACAGCGTACAATGAGCAGTTCTTC. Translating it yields CASSLAETAYNEQFF.

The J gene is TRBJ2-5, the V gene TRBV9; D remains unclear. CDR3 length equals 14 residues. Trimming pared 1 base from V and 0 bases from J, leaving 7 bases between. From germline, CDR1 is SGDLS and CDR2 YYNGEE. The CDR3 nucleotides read TGTGCCAGCAGCGTAAAAGCGCACCAAGAGACCCAGTACTTC. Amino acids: CASSVKAHQETQYF.